This T cell receptor beta chain was sequenced during a study of OX40 agonist ivuxolimab in advanced cancers. Using immunoSEQ multiplex PCR, the repertoire was profiled, and TCRdb retains in-frame clones only, with some absent. Of approximately 130,000 clones in the sample, about nine tenths are singletons; the top ten hold approximately 1%. Sequences were derived from CD4+ or CD8+ T cells sorted from blood, sampled in a trial of the OX40 agonist ivuxolimab. The sequence derives from an adult with an advanced solid tumor such as melanoma, head and neck, liver or kidney cancer.

The CDR3 loop is CASSPSTGDYGYTF. The CDR3 region has the DNA TGTGCCAGCAGCCCCTCGACAGGGGACTATGGCTACACCTTC. This chain connects TRBV7-6 to TRBJ1-2; 8 nucleotides align to TRBD1. The CDR3 is 14 residues long. Germline CDR1 SGHVS, CDR2 FNYEAQ. V trimming: 5 bases; J trimming: 3 bases; junction bases outside the gene matches: 5.